Listed below are T cell receptor beta chains from one sample, sequenced in a study of blood T cell repertoires in COVID-19. TCRdb's copy holds only in-frame clones and misses some; the assay was immunoSEQ multiplex PCR. The table has tens of thousands of clones, roughly 80% seen once. What was sequenced was peripheral blood. These receptors were collected from a woman aged 55-70 years with acute or convalescent COVID-19. CDR3s leave out the opening cysteine and the closing phenylalanine or tryptophan.

TRBV23-1	ASSRIQGENTEAF
TRBV5-4	ASSLWRLAGTDTQY
TRBV6-5	ASRSSGGNQPQH
TRBV29-1	SVEDVGADEQY
TRBV9	ASSVDGGSYNEQF
TRBV13	ASSSTGSSNSPLH
TRBV24-1	ATSDPDREAGNEKLF
TRBV30	AWSVGGSGSYNEQF
TRBV2	ARQGNGNTIY
TRBV10-3	AISEGGGTEEKLF
TRBV30	AWQLAGGTHEQF
TRBV10-3	AISDSGTTTNEKLF
TRBV6-5	ASRESGTNYGYT
TRBV2	ASSGFEMRDGAF
TRBV15	ATSWRLGNTEAF
TRBV28	ASSSPGQQNIQY
TRBV25-1	ASSDSSGNTIY
TRBV5-6	ASSSFYEQY
TRBV4-2	ASSQALGTGNYEQY
TRBV2	ASRFQGAYGYT
TRBV5-1	ASSLASRKESAF
TRBV10-2	ASRGTGGNNSPLH
TRBV12-3/TRBV12-4	ASSSTANTEAF
TRBV12-3/TRBV12-4	ASSFKGNYGYT
TRBV11-2	ASSLAYGTPVETQY
TRBV5-1	ASSLSGGTDNEQF
TRBV6-1	ASSEGTGVYTEAF
TRBV5-6	ASGRGNGELF
TRBV5-6	ASSGGTGGFHEQY
TRBV7-7	ASSPGTGTDTQY
TRBV18	ASSPLSSGGTDTQY
TRBV7-2	ASSLGLDSGGPSTDTQY
TRBV28	ASSLGQGGYYEQY
TRBV27	ASSLSGLAGGSSYEQY
TRBV5-1	ASSRGGGDNEQF
TRBV7-3	ASSPGQASSGNTIY
TRBV6-5	ASSYSRIRGYT
TRBV29-1	SVLLEKNQPQH
TRBV27	ASSRAIGDSYEQY
TRBV28	ASISDRRDSFYEQY
TRBV28	ASSFLRGGSYEQY
TRBV6-2/TRBV6-3	ASSPRDTQY
TRBV5-1	ASSLSGGQDEQF
TRBV27	ASSSRQGWADTQY
TRBV11-3	ASSLLSTSGGLREETQY
TRBV6-4	ASSLDRDTEAF
TRBV11-3	ASSGGGRSTDTQY
TRBV6-5	ASSYSGGGIYNEQF
TRBV6-1	ASSGPGTGVTYEQY
TRBV7-9	ASGTDT
TRBV14	ASSQETGGRTQY
TRBV10-3	AISDDRAANYGYT
TRBV29-1	SVGQLDYGYT